This TCR beta chain was recorded in a study of T cells in Graves' hyperthyroidism and ophthalmopathy. TCR beta CDR3 regions were amplified from RNA transcripts. RT-PCR in the first round (using the HTBI primer set) targeted the TCR CDR3. TCRdb processed the multiplex PCR reads anew with MiXCR; each CDR3 protein has one entry. Here the sample spans 500,000 to 750,000 distinct CDR3 sequences, around 16% being singletons. The ends were cut back, 2 bases at V and 3 bases at J, with 10 bases in the middle. CDR1 and CDR2 from the germline V gene are SGHTA and FQGNSA. The CDR3 length is 15 residues. The chain couples TRBV7-2 to TRBJ2-2, with D uncertain. The clonotype originates from a woman aged 25 to 39 with Graves' hyperthyroidism. Sequencing was performed on blood. CDR3 DNA sequence: TGTGCCAGCAGCTTAAATGAAGCACACACCGGGGAGCTGTTTTTT. This codes for CASSLNEAHTGELFF.